Detailed here is one T cell receptor beta chain. The CDR3 runs 15 residues. Germline V gene lookup returns CDR1 DFQATT and CDR2 SNEGSKA (reference sequence). V lost 6 bases, J lost 6 bases, and 18 bases lay in between. This sample is drawn from a study of blood T cells in healthy people across ages. As for the study in general: About one barcoded beta molecule per two T cells came from capture by template switching.

At least 5 micrograms of total RNA were extracted per sample. Alongside a J-beta primer mix, a sample-barcoded 5' primer served in a second PCR lasting roughly 7 to 12 cycles. MiXCR was run by TCRdb on the 5' RACE reads, yielding one entry per CDR3 protein. Altogether hundreds of thousands of distinct CDR3 sequences are present, around 30% being singletons, with the ten largest covering 15% to 20%. The sample consisted of blood. The TCR sequence derives from a woman at least 80 years old in good health. The J gene is TRBJ1-6, the V gene TRBV20-1; weak D call: TRBD1 (5 bases). The CDR3 DNA is TGCAGTGCCCCTAGTCAGGGAATGGGTAATTCACCCCTCCACTTT. This encodes CSAPSQGMGNSPLHF.